One sample yielded the 9 T cell receptor beta chains listed below, sequenced in a study of blood T cell repertoires in COVID-19 (TCRdb year 2020). Libraries were prepared through the immunoSEQ multiplex PCR assay. TCRdb re-hosts the immuneACCESS table, in-frame sequences only. Its copies lack some clones; in the studies checked, an unresolved V gene accounts for under half of them, and the cause for the rest is not known. A total of about 140,000 clones appear in this sample, around 88% of them only once. Approximately 1.5% of the sample comes from the top ten. The specimen was peripheral blood. The receptors here all came from a woman in her sixties or seventies with acute or convalescent COVID-19.

This clone came up once. The J gene is TRBJ1-1, the V gene TRBV28; 7 nucleotides match TRBD1. The germline CDR1 and CDR2 sequences are MDHEN and SYDVKM. V trimming: 3 bases; J trimming: 10 bases; junction bases outside the gene matches: 5. The CDR3 has 12 residues. CDR3 nucleotides: TGTGCCAGCAGTTTCAACAGGGGACCAGCTTTCTTT. Its translation: CASSFNRGPAFF.

In nucleotides, the CDR3 is TGCGCCAGCAGCTGGGACAGGGCGTACGAGCAGTACTTC. Protein: CASSWDRAYEQYF. J is TRBJ2-7 and V is TRBV5-1, with 9 positions matching TRBD1. The CDR3 consists of 13 residues. Germline V gene lookup returns CDR1 SGHRS and CDR2 YFSETQ. The ends lost 3 bases at V and 4 bases at J; junction bases unmatched: 2.

This rearrangement joins TRBV5-6 to TRBJ1-4; D call uncertain. CDR3 length: 16 amino acids. CDR1 is SGHDT and CDR2 is YYEEEE in the germline V gene. V was pared by 4 bases and J by 7 bases, with 20 bases between. The CDR3 here is CASSLLAAEGGEKLFF. The CDR3 DNA follows: TGTGCCAGCAGCCTGCTGGCAGCCGAGGGAGGTGAAAAACTGTTTTTT.

The gene calls are TRBV2 and TRBJ2-7; 7 bases are a match to TRBD1. The ends lost 10 bases at V and 5 bases at J; junction bases unmatched: 11. Germline CDR1 is SNHLY and CDR2 is FYNNEI. The CDR3 totals 13 residues. CDR3 bases: TGTGCCAACGGTAGGCAGGGGGTCGACGAGCAGTACTTC. The encoded protein is CANGRQGVDEQYF.

The rearrangement joins TRBV11-2 to TRBJ2-5, with D maybe TRBD1 (6 bases). There are 13 residues in the CDR3. Germline-derived CDR1 and CDR2 are SGHAT and FQNNGV. Trimming removed 5 bases at V and 5 bases at J, with 12 bases between. CDR3 DNA: TGTGCCAGCAGCCCAGGAAGGGGGGAGACCCAGTACTTC. Translated, it gives CASSPGRGETQYF.

In its sample, this clone was seen a few times. The V call is TRBV4-3, the J call TRBJ2-5, with D perhaps TRBD1 (5 bases). CDR1 and CDR2 from the germline V gene are LGHNA and YSLEER. The length of the CDR3 is 15 residues. The V and J ends lost 2 bases and 3 bases respectively, with 13 bases between them. The CDR3 DNA sequence: TGCGCCAGCAGCCAAACAGGCCAGGTAAAAGAGACCCAGTACTTC. It is translated as CASSQTGQVKETQYF.

This chain links TRBV7-2 with TRBJ1-2, with no clear D. V lost 3 bases and J lost 2, with 7 bases in between. Germline V gene lookup returns CDR1 SGHTA and CDR2 FQGNSA. The CDR3 sequence is 13 residues long. The CDR3 loop reads CTSSFSMNYGYTF. The CDR3 bases are TGTACCAGCAGCTTCAGTATGAACTATGGCTACACCTTC.

The chain has TRBV6-2 or TRBV6-3 and TRBJ1-2; 10 nucleotides match TRBD1. Germline loops: CDR1 MNHEY, CDR2 SVGEGT. The V gene end was trimmed by 7 bases and the J gene end by 4 bases; junction bases not matched to a gene: 9. The CDR3 is 15 amino acids. CDR3 sequence (DNA): TGTGCCAGCACCCCGAGATGGGACAGGGGCTATGGCTACACCTTC. Protein: CASTPRWDRGYGYTF.

The genes are TRBV2 and TRBJ2-2; possibly TRBD1 for D (6 bases). V gave up 7 bases and J gave up 7 bases, with 13 bases separating them. Germline V gives CDR1 SNHLY, CDR2 FYNNEI. This CDR3 spans 13 amino acids. CDR3 in amino acids: CASTRGFSGELFF. The CDR3 DNA sequence: TGTGCCAGCACGAGGGGGTTCAGCGGGGAGCTGTTTTTT. Variable domain in full (rest from reference TRBV2 and TRBJ2-2): EPEVTQTPSHQVTQMGQEVILRCVPISNHLYFYWYRQILGQKVEFLVSFYNNEISEKSEIFDDQFSVERPDGSNFTLKIRSTKLEDSAMYFCASTRGFSGELFFGEGSRLTVL.